The TCR beta chain under discussion was sequenced for a study of metastatic and nonmetastatic thyroid tumors. Background on the study: Repertoires were compared across blood and tumor or nodule tissue from malignant and benign thyroid patients. General observations from the study: Versus benign nodules, malignant thyroid tumors reportedly had significantly higher TCR beta diversity, in blood and tumor.

This clone has a count of ten or more. Its antigen is not identified. Per the original methods: It was from CDR3 differences across clinicopathological groups that a distant-metastasis classifier for papillary thyroid cancer was built. TCRdb re-called clones from the PCR reads using MiXCR. TCRdb, not the original authors, processed these V and J calls. The sample records about 92,000 clones, under 15% being singletons. The CDR3 length is 15 residues. With 6 bases removed from V and 2 bases from J, the gap between germline ends came to 17 bases. In germline, CDR1 is SGDLS, CDR2 YYNGEE. Patients underwent thyroid surgery, and none had received any treatment before it.

Sequenced material: blood. This chain joins TRBV9 and TRBJ1-1, with D unclear. This sequence was found in a female donor with papillary thyroid cancer or a benign thyroid nodule (not recorded which). Some clones in this sample may be carry-over from other donors' samples. The CDR3 nucleotides are TGTGCCAGCACCCCACGAGGGTCCCCCAACACTGAAGCTTTCTTT. Translated, it gives CASTPRGSPNTEAFF.